This entry lists 28 T cell receptor beta chains sequenced from one sample in a study of blood T cell repertoires in COVID-19. The repertoire was sequenced with immunoSEQ multiplex PCR; TCRdb's copy has only in-frame clones and lacks some. The sample holds under 250,000 clones; roughly nine tenths are singletons and the top ten take 6.2%. The material sequenced was peripheral blood. Receptors were obtained from a man aged 55 to 70 with acute or convalescent COVID-19.

The chain employs TRBV4-2 and TRBJ2-7; TRBD2 aligns across 9 bases. CDR1 and CDR2 (germline): LGHNA, YNFKEQ. The CDR3 is 15 amino acids. V was clipped by 8 bases and J by 0 bases; unmatched bases: 8. The CDR3 nucleotides are TGTGCCAGCTCGGACTTTAGCGGGAGCTCCTACGAGCAGTACTTC. Translating it yields CASSDFSGSSYEQYF.

The V gene is TRBV6-5, the J gene TRBJ2-7; unclear D gene. Germline V gene sequence: CDR1 MNHEY, CDR2 SVGAGI. The CDR3 consists of 14 residues. Trimming stripped 7 bases from V and 2 bases from J, with 15 bases between. CDR3 protein: CASTLTLEAYEQYF. In nucleotides, the CDR3 is TGTGCCAGCACCCTGACATTAGAAGCCTACGAGCAGTACTTC.

The J gene is TRBJ2-2, the V gene TRBV21-1; the listed D gene, TRBD1, was not tested against the DNA. TRBV21-1 is listed as a pseudogene. The CDR3 sequence is 18 residues long. In nucleotides, the CDR3 is TGTGCCAGCAGCAAAGTGGCCCTTCAGGGGTCGGGCACCGGGGAGCTGTTTTTT. It codes for CASSKVALQGSGTGELFF.

This sequence joins TRBV11-2 and TRBJ2-2; a possible D gene is TRBD2 (5 bases). V lost 6 bases and J 0 bases, leaving 11 bases between the germline ends. Germline CDR1 reads SGHAT; CDR2 reads FQNNGV. The CDR3 length is 15 residues. CDR3 protein: CASREDGSNTGELFF. CDR3 sequence (DNA): TGTGCCAGCAGGGAGGACGGATCGAACACCGGGGAGCTGTTTTTT.

The gene calls are TRBV18 and TRBJ2-6; D gene unclear. The CDR3 totals 14 residues. The germline V and J ends were trimmed by 5 bases and 0 bases, with 5 bases remaining between them. The germline V gene has CDR1 KGHSH and CDR2 LQKENI. CDR3 residues: CASSTDSGANVLTF. The DNA for the CDR3 is TGTGCCAGCTCAACAGACTCTGGGGCCAACGTCCTGACTTTC. The whole variable domain, remainder taken from reference TRBV18 and TRBJ2-6, is NAGVMQNPRHLVRRRGQEARLRCSPMKGHSHVYWYRQLPEEGLKFMVYLQKENIIDESGMPKERFSAEFPKEGPSILRIQQVVRGDSAAYFCASSTDSGANVLTFGAGSRLTVL.

V is TRBV11-1 and J is TRBJ2-5; D perhaps matches TRBD1 (6 bases). The CDR3 is 13 residues long. Germline V gene data show CDR1 as SGHAT and CDR2 as FQDESV (reference sequence). V dropped 5 bases and J dropped 3 bases, with 10 bases sitting between them. This chain's CDR3 is CASSPDSEETQYF. The CDR3 nucleotides read TGTGCCAGCAGCCCGGACAGTGAAGAGACCCAGTACTTC. Looking up the rest from reference TRBV11-1 and TRBJ2-5 gives the full variable domain: EAEVAQSPRYKITEKSQAVAFWCDPISGHATLYWYRQILGQGPELLVQFQDESVVDDSQLPKDRFSAERLKGVDSTLKIQPAELGDSAMYLCASSPDSEETQYFGPGTRLLVL.

The genes are TRBV6-5 and TRBJ1-1; weak D call: TRBD1 (6 bases). The length of the CDR3 is 14 residues. Trimming took 3 bases from V and 8 from J, leaving 16 bases between them. Germline V lookup: CDR1 MNHEY, CDR2 SVGAGI. CDR3 in amino acids: CASSYLPRGAEAFF. The CDR3 DNA follows: TGTGCCAGCAGTTATCTTCCCCGGGGGGCCGAAGCTTTCTTT.

This clone is a singleton in its sample. V is TRBV28 and J is TRBJ1-1, with 11 bases lining up with TRBD1. Germline V gene lookup returns CDR1 MDHEN and CDR2 SYDVKM. The CDR3 spans 16 residues. V shed 6 bases and J 0 bases; nucleotides not matched to a gene: 6. This chain's CDR3 is CASSTGTGGMNTEAFF. CDR3 nucleotides: TGTGCCAGCAGCACCGGGACAGGGGGAATGAACACTGAAGCTTTCTTT.

J is TRBJ1-5 and V is TRBV7-2; TRBD1 matches at 8 bases. The CDR3 is 17 amino acids. Germline V gives CDR1 SGHTA, CDR2 FQGNSA. J lost 4 bases, V lost 5 bases, and 13 bases had no gene match. The CDR3 nucleotides are TGTGCCAGCAGCCTGACCGGGGGGACAGGTTATAATCAGCCCCAGCATTTT. Protein product: CASSLTGGTGYNQPQHF.

V and J are TRBV2 and TRBJ2-5, with TRBD1 matching 7 bases. The junction had 5 bases not matched to a gene; V was cut back by 4 bases and J by 3 bases. The CDR3 is made up of 14 amino acids. Germline loops: CDR1 SNHLY, CDR2 FYNNEI. Written as DNA, the CDR3 is TGTGCCAGCAGTGGATCTACAGGGGAAGAGACCCAGTACTTC. Protein sequence: CASSGSTGEETQYF.

This rearrangement joins TRBV19 to TRBJ2-5; a weak D match, TRBD1 (6 bases). The germline V and J ends were trimmed by 3 bases and 5 bases, with 10 bases remaining between them. The CDR3 totals 13 residues. CDR1 is LNHDA and CDR2 is SQIVND in the germline V gene (reference sequence). The CDR3 nucleotides read TGTGCCAGTAGTATGGTACAGGGTGAGACCCAGTACTTC. It codes for CASSMVQGETQYF.

The chain combines TRBV28 with TRBJ1-3, with unresolved D. Trimming cost V 5 bases and J 0 bases, with 11 bases left between them. Germline CDR1 is MDHEN and CDR2 is SYDVKM. The CDR3 consists of 15 residues. Here the CDR3 DNA reads TGTGCCAGCAGTGACCGCGGAGGCTCTGGAAACACCATATATTTT. Protein sequence: CASSDRGGSGNTIYF. The full variable domain, completed using reference TRBV28 and TRBJ1-3, is DVKVTQSSRYLVKRTGEKVFLECVQDMDHENMFWYRQDPGLGLRLIYFSYDVKMKEKGDIPEGYSVSREKKERFSLILESASTNQTSMYLCASSDRGGSGNTIYFGEGSWLTVV.

This chain links TRBV6-1 with TRBJ1-4; 8 bases line up with TRBD1. The CDR3 runs 16 residues. From germline, CDR1 is MNHNS and CDR2 SASEGT. V trimming: 0 bases; J trimming: 7 bases; junction bases outside the gene matches: 7. This CDR3 is CASSEAARGRSEKLFF. CDR3 nucleotides: TGTGCCAGCAGTGAAGCGGCCAGGGGGCGCAGTGAAAAACTGTTTTTT.

The gene calls are TRBV27 and TRBJ2-1; 7 bases are shared with TRBD1. With 5 bases clipped from V and 1 base from J, the junction kept 5 bases outside the gene matches. Germline lookup yields CDR1 MNHEY and CDR2 SMNVEV (reference sequence). CDR3 length: 15 amino acids. The DNA of the CDR3 is TGTGCCAGCAGTCGGGACAGTGGGTCCTACAATGAGCAGTTCTTC. It translates to CASSRDSGSYNEQFF.

The chain is built from TRBV5-6 and TRBJ2-5; the D is unclear. Germline V gene sequence: CDR1 SGHDT, CDR2 YYEEEE. The V gene lost 4 bases and the J gene lost 1 base, with 14 bases spanning the gap. The CDR3 sequence is 15 residues long. The CDR3 here is CASSRGFGFQETQYF. The CDR3 nucleotides are TGTGCCAGCAGCCGTGGATTCGGGTTCCAAGAGACCCAGTACTTC.

The chain employs TRBV27 and TRBJ1-6; 7 bases agree with TRBD1. Germline CDR1 MNHEY, CDR2 SMNVEV (reference sequence). V shed 1 base, J shed 7 bases, and the junction held 7 bases outside the gene matches. This CDR3 is built from 16 residues. The CDR3 is CASSLFRTGNNSPLHF. In DNA form, the CDR3 reads TGTGCCAGCAGTTTATTTCGGACAGGAAACAATTCACCCCTCCACTTT.

This clone was counted a few times. The rearrangement uses TRBV7-8 and TRBJ2-1; 10 bases agree with TRBD1. The CDR3 is 20 residues long. Germline loops: CDR1 SGHVS, CDR2 FQNEAQ. The V gene end was trimmed by 0 bases and the J gene end by 4 bases; junction bases not matched to a gene: 15. Here the CDR3 reads CASSLALGTGVGLPYNEQFF. The DNA for the CDR3 is TGTGCCAGCAGCTTAGCGCTGGGGACAGGGGTCGGACTACCTTACAATGAGCAGTTCTTC.

The chain carries TRBV7-2 and TRBJ2-6; TRBD1 is a possible D gene (5 bases). Trimming cost V 5 bases and J 2 bases, with 10 bases left between them. This CDR3 is built from 15 residues. The V gene's germline CDR1 is SGHTA and CDR2 FQGNSA. CDR3 amino acids: CASSQGGAGANVLTF. The DNA for the CDR3 is TGTGCCAGCAGCCAGGGCGGCGCTGGGGCCAACGTCCTGACTTTC.

J is TRBJ1-1 and V is TRBV28; D not resolved. This CDR3 has 13 residues. The germline gives CDR1 MDHEN, CDR2 SYDVKM. Trimming cost V 7 bases and J 4 bases, with 13 bases left between them. The CDR3 loop reads CASTPQAGTEAFF. The CDR3, as DNA: TGTGCCAGCACTCCTCAGGCGGGCACTGAAGCTTTCTTT.

This CDR3 reads CASSLLRTGDSPLHF. In DNA form, the CDR3 reads TGTGCCAGCAGCTTATTGCGGACAGGGGATTCACCCCTCCACTTT. This chain uses TRBV11-2 with TRBJ1-6, with 9 bases matching TRBD1. Germline CDR1 SGHAT, CDR2 FQNNGV. V was clipped by 2 bases and J by 8 bases; unmatched bases: 4. The CDR3 has 15 amino acids.

Here the CDR3 DNA reads TGTGCCAGCAGGAGGACAGGGGAAGCTTTCTTT. It codes for CASRRTGEAFF. The rearrangement joins TRBV6-5 to TRBJ1-1; TRBD1 matches 8 bases. Germline trimming cut 6 bases from V and 8 bases from J; bases unmatched to any gene: 2. This CDR3 has 11 residues. Germline loops: CDR1 MNHEY, CDR2 SVGAGI.

Only one count was recorded for this clone. The V gene is TRBV21-1, the J gene TRBJ2-1; whether TRBD1, the table's D call, matches the DNA was not checked. TRBV21-1 is a known pseudogene. This CDR3 region has 13 residues. CDR3 amino acids: CARPDTPANEQFF. DNA for the CDR3: TGTGCCAGACCGGACACTCCGGCCAATGAGCAGTTCTTC.

J is TRBJ2-2 and V is TRBV30; the match to TRBD1 covers 10 bases. With 3 bases clipped from V and 4 bases from J, the junction kept 5 bases outside the gene matches. Germline V gene sequence: CDR1 GTSNPN, CDR2 SVGIG (reference sequence). CDR3 length: 15 residues. CDR3 nucleotides: TGTGCCTGGAGGGGCCGGGACAGGGGCACCGGGGAGCTGTTTTTT. Encoded protein: CAWRGRDRGTGELFF.

This chain uses TRBV7-3 with TRBJ2-1, with TRBD2 identical over 12 bases. J gave up 8 bases and V 5 bases, and 7 bases lay outside the gene matches. The CDR3 runs 15 residues. Germline CDR1 reads SGHTA; CDR2 reads FQGTGA. The CDR3 loop reads CASSKLAGGPDEQFF. The CDR3 coding sequence is TGTGCCAGCAGCAAGCTAGCGGGAGGGCCCGATGAGCAGTTCTTC.

J is TRBJ2-3 and V is TRBV18; 8 nucleotides line up with TRBD1. Germline values: CDR1 KGHSH, CDR2 LQKENI. This CDR3 has 15 residues. With V trimmed by 2 bases and J by 3 bases, 4 bases remained unmatched. Here the CDR3 reads CASSPSDRATDTQYF. In DNA form, the CDR3 reads TGTGCCAGCTCACCATCGGACAGGGCGACAGATACGCAGTATTTT.

The chain employs TRBV12-3 or TRBV12-4 and TRBJ2-5, with TRBD1 matching 11 bases. This CDR3 has 13 amino acids. With V trimmed by 5 bases and J by 5 bases, 1 base remained unmatched. CDR3 nucleotides: TGTGCCAGCAGTAGGGACAGGGGGGAGACCCAGTACTTC. This codes for CASSRDRGETQYF.

V and J are TRBV20-1 and TRBJ1-4, with no clear D. V lost 3 bases, J lost 0 bases, and 11 bases lay in between. The CDR3 runs to 15 residues. Germline loops: CDR1 DFQATT, CDR2 SNEGSKA (reference sequence). CDR3 bases: TGCAGTGCTAGTTATGAGGGCGCAACTAATGAAAAACTGTTTTTT. Amino acids: CSASYEGATNEKLFF.

The rearrangement joins TRBV7-3 to TRBJ2-1, with TRBD2 matching over 11 bases. This CDR3 is built from 16 residues. Germline values: CDR1 SGHTA, CDR2 FQGTGA. V was pared by 5 bases and J by 6 bases, with 9 bases of the junction left unmatched. The CDR3 sequence: CASSAITSGGINEQFF. As DNA, the CDR3 is TGTGCCAGCAGCGCTATAACTAGCGGGGGAATCAATGAGCAGTTCTTC.